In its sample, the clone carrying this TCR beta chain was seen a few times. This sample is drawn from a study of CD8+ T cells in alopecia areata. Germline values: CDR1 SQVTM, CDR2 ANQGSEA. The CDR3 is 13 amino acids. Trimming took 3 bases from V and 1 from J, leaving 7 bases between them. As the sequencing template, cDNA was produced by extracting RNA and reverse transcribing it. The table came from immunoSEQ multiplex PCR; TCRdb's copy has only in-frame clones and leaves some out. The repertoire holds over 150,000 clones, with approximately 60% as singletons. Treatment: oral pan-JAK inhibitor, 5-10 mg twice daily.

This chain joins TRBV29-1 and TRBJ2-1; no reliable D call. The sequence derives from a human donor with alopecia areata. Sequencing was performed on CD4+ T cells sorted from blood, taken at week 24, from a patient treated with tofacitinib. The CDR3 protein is CSVERASYNEQFF. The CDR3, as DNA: TGCAGCGTTGAGAGAGCTTCCTACAATGAGCAGTTCTTC.